The rows below give T cell receptor beta chains drawn from one sample of a study of early T cells in non-severe SARS-CoV-2 infection. From the 5' RACE reads, TCRdb called clonotypes with MiXCR, one entry per CDR3 protein. The sample lists 80,000 to 95,000 distinct CDR3 sequences, around 16% occurring once. Sequencing was performed on whole blood, taken at baseline. These receptors were taken from an adult who was a healthcare worker with PCR-confirmed SARS-CoV-2 infection or an uninfected control (not recorded which). Each CDR3 is given with its conserved first and last residue.

cdr3_length v_call cdr3_aa
13 TRBV6-5 CASSYDRGYEQYF
16 TRBV28 CASSPASGNSYNEQFF
19 TRBV12-3/TRBV12-4 CASSFGRGLRRPTNYGYTF
14 TRBV9 CASSPARGADTQYF
12 TRBV6-6 CASSYGGLEQFF
12 TRBV6-2/TRBV6-3 CASSYPYNEQFF
15 TRBV20-1 CSARLLGTGAYEQYF
12 TRBV29-1 CSVGGLLNEQFF
14 TRBV20-1 CSVRLQGSGNTIYF
13 TRBV7-6 CASSLGANSPLHF
13 TRBV5-5 CASSLTGSTEAFF
15 TRBV9 CASSVTSGRVNEQFF
14 TRBV7-8 CASSYRVLGETQYF
15 TRBV12-3/TRBV12-4 CASSFWGGSTDTQYF
13 TRBV20-1 CSARKGYYNEQFF
12 TRBV6-2/TRBV6-3 CASGWLGETQYF
16 TRBV11-2 CASSLFRNDLTDTQYF
14 TRBV3-1 CASSGQGRNSPLHF
14 TRBV11-2 CASSSRVFSYEQYF
14 TRBV6-5 CASSIYGVDSPLHF
18 TRBV7-9 CASSSTGYKSTGGETQYF
15 TRBV28 CASSFRDRVLLGYTF
14 TRBV7-9 CASSLGQLNTEAFF
15 TRBV11-2 CASSLDTGTNSPLHF
16 TRBV27 CASSFAGHEGKNIQYF
14 TRBV19 CASSILSSGGEQFF
15 TRBV20-1 CSAASSGIGDYEQYF
14 TRBV5-1 CASSDGTAQETQYF
13 TRBV28 CASSETAVPGYTF
16 TRBV6-2/TRBV6-3 CASSYEEGSGANVLTF
12 TRBV20-1 CSASGGSNEQYF
13 TRBV4-3 CASSQGVAREQYF
14 TRBV6-2/TRBV6-3 CANTSVSGANVLTF
16 TRBV6-6 CASSYSPGDRQETQYF
16 TRBV15 CATSRAGGRNTGELFF
13 TRBV20-1 CSVTGGNTGELFF
14 TRBV7-2 CASSLWATNEKLFF
13 TRBV6-5 CASGTSGNNEQFF
16 TRBV4-1 CASSQGLGGGPYEQYF
13 TRBV4-1 CASSHAGYTEAFF